These T cell receptor beta chains were read from a single sample in a study of T-cell memory formation after mild COVID-19. In TCRdb, the 5' RACE reads were re-called with MiXCR into one record per CDR3 protein. The sample shows 130,000 to 150,000 distinct CDR3 sequences, about 5.7% of them seen only once. The specimen was PBMCs or a T cell subset sorted from them (not recorded which). These receptor sequences come from an adult woman who had mild COVID-19 (a few samples of this study predate the infection). Cell type and time point are not known. The CDR3 runs from the conserved cysteine through the conserved F or W. The D gene is left open where the match is weak. A clone size is listed for some rows: how often the clone was seen (once, few, many), or a class if it is expanded.

clone_size,cdr3_length,d_call,v_call,j_call,cdr3_nt,cdr3_aa
many,15,NA,TRBV5-6,TRBJ2-1,TGTGCCAGCAGCTTAGGTAGGTTGGCCTACAATGAGCAGTTCTTC,CASSLGRLAYNEQFF
many,13,NA,TRBV10-3,TRBJ2-5,TGTGCCATCAGGGAATCCATGCAAGAGACCCAGTACTTC,CAIRESMQETQYF
few,15,TRBD1,TRBV12-3/TRBV12-4,TRBJ1-1,TGTGCCAGCAGTCCCCGGGACAGAAAGTACACTGAAGCTTTCTTT,CASSPRDRKYTEAFF
few,15,TRBD2,TRBV3-1,TRBJ2-7,TGTGCCAGCAGCCTAGGGACTAGCGGGATTGACGAGCAGTACTTC,CASSLGTSGIDEQYF
few,14,NA,TRBV7-2,TRBJ1-3,TGTGCCAGCAACCGAGGGTCCACGGGAAACACCATATATTTT,CASNRGSTGNTIYF
NA,16,NA,TRBV9,TRBJ2-3,TGTGCCAGCAGCGTAGCCCGGGGGACCTTCACAGATACGCAGTATTTT,CASSVARGTFTDTQYF
many,15,NA,TRBV5-1,TRBJ2-7,TGCGCCAGCAGTTCGGGTCTATCCCCCAGCCACGAGCAGTACTTC,CASSSGLSPSHEQYF
many,15,NA,TRBV9,TRBJ2-2,TGTGCCAGCAGCGTAGTCCACACGAACACCGGGGAGCTGTTTTTT,CASSVVHTNTGELFF
many,21,TRBD2,TRBV28,TRBJ2-7,TGTGCCAGCAGTTTATTAAGAGTGACTAGCCAACCGGGGCTCCAAACCTACGAGCAGTACTTC,CASSLLRVTSQPGLQTYEQYF
many,14,NA,TRBV20-1,TRBJ1-2,TGCAGTGCAAGAAGACAGGTTTCTAACTATGGCTACACCTTC,CSARRQVSNYGYTF
NA,14,NA,TRBV3-1,TRBJ1-6,TGTGCCAGCAGCCTCCGATACCCTAATTCACCCCTCCACTTT,CASSLRYPNSPLHF
many,13,NA,TRBV12-3/TRBV12-4,TRBJ1-5,TGTGCCAGCAGTTTCACCTCAAATCAGCCCCAGCATTTT,CASSFTSNQPQHF
few,16,TRBD2,TRBV7-2,TRBJ2-3,TGTGCCAGCAGCCTAGCGGGGGGGCCTCGCACAGATACGCAGTATTTT,CASSLAGGPRTDTQYF
NA,15,TRBD2,TRBV5-5,TRBJ2-7,TGTGCCAGCAGCGAGGGACTAGCGGGAGCCTACGAGCAGTACTTC,CASSEGLAGAYEQYF
few,16,NA,TRBV7-9,TRBJ2-4,TGTGCCAGCAGCTCTTTCACCGTTTTAACCAAAAACATTCAGTACTTC,CASSSFTVLTKNIQYF
many,14,NA,TRBV5-1,TRBJ1-3,TGCGCCAGCAGCCCATACAGCTATGGAAACACCATATATTTT,CASSPYSYGNTIYF
NA,13,NA,TRBV6-2/TRBV6-3,TRBJ1-5,TGTGCCAGCAGTTACTCAGGGGATCAGCCCCAGCATTTT,CASSYSGDQPQHF
few,14,TRBD1,TRBV30,TRBJ1-1,TGTGCCTGGAGTAAGGACAGGGGTATCACTGAAGCTTTCTTT,CAWSKDRGITEAFF
NA,16,NA,TRBV5-5,TRBJ1-4,TGTGCCAGCAGTCCCGGGTCCAAGGCCCTGTTTGAAAAACTGTTTTTT,CASSPGSKALFEKLFF
NA,15,TRBD2,TRBV11-3,TRBJ2-1,TGTGCCAGCAGCATCGGACTAGCGGGGTACAGTGAGCAGTTCTTC,CASSIGLAGYSEQFF
once,14,NA,TRBV7-9,TRBJ2-1,TGTGCCAGCAGCTTAGGGAGACGATACAATGAGCAGTTCTTC,CASSLGRRYNEQFF
many,15,NA,TRBV5-1,TRBJ2-3,TGCGCCAGCAGCTTGGAGGGGCGAAGCACAGATACGCAGTATTTT,CASSLEGRSTDTQYF
NA,16,NA,TRBV19,TRBJ2-1,TGTGCCAGTAGTTATGGGACGGGCACGTTATACAATGAGCAGTTCTTC,CASSYGTGTLYNEQFF
few,15,NA,TRBV14,TRBJ1-4,TGTGCCAGCAGCCAATGGGAAGGCCTTAATGAAAAACTGTTTTTT,CASSQWEGLNEKLFF
NA,15,NA,TRBV3-1,TRBJ2-5,TGTGCCAGCAGCCGCGCCCCGGGGGACCAAGAGACCCAGTACTTC,CASSRAPGDQETQYF
many,16,TRBD2,TRBV20-1,TRBJ2-3,TGCAGTGCTATTGGGACTAGCGGGGGTGGAACAGATACGCAGTATTTT,CSAIGTSGGGTDTQYF
NA,15,TRBD1,TRBV18,TRBJ2-1,TGTGCCAGCTCACCACGAGGGGGCCTAAACAATGAGCAGTTCTTC,CASSPRGGLNNEQFF
NA,12,NA,TRBV28,TRBJ2-7,TGTGCCAGCAGTTCCCCAGGCTTGGGGCAGTACTTC,CASSSPGLGQYF
NA,15,NA,TRBV19,TRBJ2-7,TGTGCCAGTAGAAGCCCCCATGTGGATGCGGTCGAGCAGTACTTC,CASRSPHVDAVEQYF
NA,16,TRBD2,TRBV7-2,TRBJ2-1,TGTGCCAGCAGCAATTTCGGGACTAGCGGGAGCTCTGAGCAGTTCTTC,CASSNFGTSGSSEQFF
NA,13,NA,TRBV10-3,TRBJ1-2,TGTGCCATCAGTGACGGCAGGGACTATGGCTACACCTTC,CAISDGRDYGYTF
few,17,NA,TRBV11-3,TRBJ2-2,TGTGCCAGCAGCTCCCTCCCCAGCAGCCTTGGCACCGGGGAGCTGTTTTTT,CASSSLPSSLGTGELFF
many,15,NA,TRBV7-2,TRBJ2-1,TGTGCCAGCAGCTTATTGAAAGGCCTGGTTAATGAGCAGTTCTTC,CASSLLKGLVNEQFF
few,15,TRBD1,TRBV20-1,TRBJ2-1,TGCAGTGCTAACCCGACAGGGGGCTCCTACAATGAGCAGTTCTTC,CSANPTGGSYNEQFF
many,12,NA,TRBV20-1,TRBJ2-7,TGCAGTGCTAGAGACAGGGTCCTTGGGCAGTACTTC,CSARDRVLGQYF
few,14,TRBD2,TRBV30,TRBJ2-5,TGTGCCTGGAGTCCCGGGGGGACCCAAGAGACCCAGTACTTC,CAWSPGGTQETQYF
many,14,NA,TRBV7-6,TRBJ2-1,TGTGCCAGCAGCTTAGTTATTAGCCACAATGAGCAGTTCTTC,CASSLVISHNEQFF
few,14,NA,TRBV12-3/TRBV12-4,TRBJ1-1,TGTGCCAGCCGACGAGACCCCGCGAACACTGAAGCTTTCTTT,CASRRDPANTEAFF